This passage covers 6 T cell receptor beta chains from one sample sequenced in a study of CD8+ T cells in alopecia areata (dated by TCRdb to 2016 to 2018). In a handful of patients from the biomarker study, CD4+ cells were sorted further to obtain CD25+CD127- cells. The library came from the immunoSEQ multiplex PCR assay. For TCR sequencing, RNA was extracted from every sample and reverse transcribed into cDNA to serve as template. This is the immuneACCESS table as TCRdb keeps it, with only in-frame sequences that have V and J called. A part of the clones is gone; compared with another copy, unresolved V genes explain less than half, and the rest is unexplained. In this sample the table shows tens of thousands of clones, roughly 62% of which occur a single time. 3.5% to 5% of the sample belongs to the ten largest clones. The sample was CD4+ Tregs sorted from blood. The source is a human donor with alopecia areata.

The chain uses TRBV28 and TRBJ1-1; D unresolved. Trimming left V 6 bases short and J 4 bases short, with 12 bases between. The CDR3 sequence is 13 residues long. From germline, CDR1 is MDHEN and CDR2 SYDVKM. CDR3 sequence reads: CASRPQKGTEAFF. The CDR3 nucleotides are TGTGCCAGCAGGCCGCAAAAGGGCACTGAAGCTTTCTTT.

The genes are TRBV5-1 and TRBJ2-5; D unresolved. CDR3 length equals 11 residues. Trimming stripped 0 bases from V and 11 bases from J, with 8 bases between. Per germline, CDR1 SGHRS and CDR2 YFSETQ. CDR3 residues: CASSLGQEQYF. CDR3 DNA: TGCGCCAGCAGCTTGGGCCAGGAGCAGTACTTC.

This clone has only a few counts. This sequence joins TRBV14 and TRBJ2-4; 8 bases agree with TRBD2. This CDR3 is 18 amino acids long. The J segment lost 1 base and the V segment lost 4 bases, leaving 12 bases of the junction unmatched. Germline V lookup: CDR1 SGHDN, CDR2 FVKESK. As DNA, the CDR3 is TGTGCCAGCAGCCTCCGAGCGGGGGCTCTGGGGGCCAAAAACATTCAGTACTTC. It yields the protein CASSLRAGALGAKNIQYF.

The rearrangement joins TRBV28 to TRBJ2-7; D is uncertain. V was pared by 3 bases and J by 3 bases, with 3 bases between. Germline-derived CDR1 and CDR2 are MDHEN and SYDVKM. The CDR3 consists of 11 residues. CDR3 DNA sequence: TGTGCCAGCAGTTTCAGCTACGAGCAGTACTTC. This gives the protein CASSFSYEQYF.

CDR3 region: CASSVLTGLNTEAFF. The CDR3 region has the DNA TGCGCCAGCAGCGTTCTGACAGGACTGAACACTGAAGCTTTCTTT. The genes are TRBV5-1 and TRBJ1-1; possible D gene TRBD1, 6 bases. The CDR3 sequence is 15 residues long. The ends were cut back, 4 bases at V and 0 bases at J, with 13 bases in the middle. CDR1 is SGHRS and CDR2 is YFSETQ in the germline V gene. The entire variable domain, with the rest obtained from reference TRBV5-1 and TRBJ1-1, is as follows: KAGVTQTPRYLIKTRGQQVTLSCSPISGHRSVSWYQQTPGQGLQFLFEYFSETQRNKGNFPGRFSGRQFSNSRSEMNVSTLELGDSALYLCASSVLTGLNTEAFFGQGTRLTVV.

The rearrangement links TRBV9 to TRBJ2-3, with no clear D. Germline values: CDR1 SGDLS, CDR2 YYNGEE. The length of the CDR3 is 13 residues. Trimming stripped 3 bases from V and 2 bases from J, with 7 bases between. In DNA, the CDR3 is TGTGCCAGCAGCGCTACTTCCACAGATACGCAGTATTTT. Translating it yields CASSATSTDTQYF.